The clone carrying this T cell receptor beta chain was counted at least ten times. This CDR3 has 13 amino acids. The V end was cut by 5 bases, the J end by 5 bases, with 9 bases between. Germline V gives CDR1 MDHEN, CDR2 SYDVKM. Each CDR3 protein gets one entry after TCRdb re-called the 5' RACE reads with MiXCR. The data contain hundreds of thousands of distinct CDR3 sequences, just over 7% of them singletons. This record comes from a study of identical twins. In addition, the sample was reused for a study of yellow fever vaccine responses in identical twins.

The rearrangement uses TRBV28 and TRBJ1-4; D call uncertain. The material sequenced was PBMCs. The clonotype was recovered from a young woman in good health. The CDR3 loop is CASSPGRNEKLFF. The CDR3 DNA follows: TGTGCCAGCAGTCCTGGAAGAAATGAAAAACTGTTTTTT. Looking up the rest from reference TRBV28 and TRBJ1-4 gives the full variable domain: DVKVTQSSRYLVKRTGEKVFLECVQDMDHENMFWYRQDPGLGLRLIYFSYDVKMKEKGDIPEGYSVSREKKERFSLILESASTNQTSMYLCASSPGRNEKLFFGSGTQLSVL.